The sequence of this T cell receptor beta chain was determined in a study of CD8+ T cells in alopecia areata. Looked up from germline, CDR1 is MDHEN and CDR2 is SYDVKM. The CDR3 contains 13 residues. The ends were cut back, 5 bases at V and 2 bases at J, with 10 bases in the middle. Extraction and reverse transcription of RNA yielded cDNA as the sequencing template. Clones were sequenced by immunoSEQ multiplex PCR, and TCRdb holds only the in-frame ones, with some missing. Among about 110,000 clones listed, 55% to 70% were seen once. Turning to this clone: What it binds is unknown.

Study-wide findings and caveats: An increase in clonality over normal scalp was evident in lesional scalp, especially alopecia totalis/universalis. Sequences from scalp samples also cover resident alphabeta T cells of normal skin.

Peripheral blood samples and lesional scalp punch biopsies were obtained from alopecia areata patients. The source material was NKG2D-low CD8+ T cells sorted from blood. The chain joins TRBV28 to TRBJ2-7, with D unresolved. This TCR was recovered from a human donor with alopecia areata. In DNA, the CDR3 is TGTGCCAGCAGTGTCCGGGCTCCCTACGAGCAGTACTTC. Translation gives CASSVRAPYEQYF.